Listed below are T cell receptor beta chains from one sample, sequenced in a study of T cells in Graves' hyperthyroidism and ophthalmopathy. TCRdb passed the multiplex PCR reads through MiXCR, listing each CDR3 protein once. The table records around 580,000 distinct CDR3 sequences, approximately 44% of them present only once. The sequencing sample was made of peripheral blood or thyroid tissue (not recorded which). The receptors come from a woman aged 18-29 years with Graves' hyperthyroidism. The CDR3 runs from the conserved cysteine through the conserved F or W. D genes are given only for firm matches. Only part of the rows carry a size: once, few, many, or a class if the clone is expanded.

D gene: -
J gene: TRBJ1-1
V gene: TRBV4-2
clone size: few
CDR3 protein: CASSQAPLGFRVTEAFF
CDR3 DNA: TGTGCCAGCAGCCAAGCCCCCCTGGGGTTTAGGGTCACTGAAGCTTTCTTT

D gene: -
J gene: TRBJ2-2
V gene: TRBV18
clone size: -
CDR3 protein: CASSPSWDTGELFF
CDR3 DNA: TGTGCCAGCTCACCGTCGTGGGACACCGGGGAGCTGTTTTTT

D gene: -
J gene: TRBJ2-3
V gene: TRBV9
clone size: -
CDR3 protein: CASSVDPGSTDTQYF
CDR3 DNA: TGTGCCAGCAGCGTAGACCCGGGGAGCACAGATACGCAGTATTTT

D gene: TRBD1
J gene: TRBJ2-2
V gene: TRBV27
clone size: -
CDR3 protein: CASSFRQGANTGELFF
CDR3 DNA: TGTGCCAGCAGTTTCCGACAGGGGGCGAACACCGGGGAGCTGTTTTTT

D gene: -
J gene: TRBJ2-6
V gene: TRBV20-1
clone size: many
CDR3 protein: CSATQGAGANVLTF
CDR3 DNA: TGCAGTGCTACCCAAGGGGCTGGGGCCAACGTCCTGACTTTC

D gene: -
J gene: TRBJ1-5
V gene: TRBV4-3
clone size: -
CDR3 protein: CASSREAVQNGQPQHF
CDR3 DNA: TGCGCCAGCAGCCGAGAAGCCGTCCAAAACGGACAGCCCCAGCATTTT

D gene: -
J gene: TRBJ2-2
V gene: TRBV25-1
clone size: many
CDR3 protein: CASSESKVTGELFF
CDR3 DNA: TGTGCCAGCAGTGAATCTAAGGTCACCGGGGAGCTGTTTTTT

D gene: -
J gene: TRBJ2-5
V gene: TRBV20-1
clone size: few
CDR3 protein: CSARNRGAYQETQYF
CDR3 DNA: TGCAGTGCTAGAAACCGCGGGGCCTACCAAGAGACCCAGTACTTC

D gene: -
J gene: TRBJ1-2
V gene: TRBV6-2/TRBV6-3
clone size: few
CDR3 protein: CASSYGQATSLGYGYTF
CDR3 DNA: TGTGCCAGCAGTTACGGGCAGGCCACCTCATTGGGCTATGGCTACACCTTC

D gene: -
J gene: TRBJ2-1
V gene: TRBV2
clone size: -
CDR3 protein: CATEVGTEYNEQFF
CDR3 DNA: TGTGCCACCGAGGTAGGGACGGAATACAATGAGCAGTTCTTC

D gene: -
J gene: TRBJ1-1
V gene: TRBV19
clone size: many
CDR3 protein: CASKDTEAFF
CDR3 DNA: TGTGCCAGTAAGGACACTGAAGCTTTCTTT

D gene: TRBD1
J gene: TRBJ1-1
V gene: TRBV5-1
clone size: -
CDR3 protein: CASSLQGAYTEAFF
CDR3 DNA: TGCGCCAGCAGCCTTCAGGGGGCATACACTGAAGCTTTCTTT

D gene: -
J gene: TRBJ2-7
V gene: TRBV6-6
clone size: -
CDR3 protein: CASRAQYF
CDR3 DNA: TGTGCCAGCAGGGCGCAGTACTTC

D gene: TRBD1
J gene: TRBJ1-2
V gene: TRBV4-1
clone size: -
CDR3 protein: CASSQETGGFGGYTF
CDR3 DNA: TGTGCCAGCAGCCAAGAGACAGGGGGCTTTGGAGGCTACACCTTC

D gene: -
J gene: TRBJ2-7
V gene: TRBV25-1
clone size: few
CDR3 protein: CASSARDTVSGDSYEQYF
CDR3 DNA: TGTGCCAGCAGTGCTAGAGATACAGTGTCCGGTGACTCCTACGAGCAGTACTTC

D gene: -
J gene: TRBJ2-7
V gene: TRBV7-9
clone size: many
CDR3 protein: CASSWRQGGLEHYEQYF
CDR3 DNA: TGTGCCAGCAGTTGGCGGCAGGGTGGGTTAGAGCACTACGAGCAGTACTTC

D gene: -
J gene: TRBJ1-1
V gene: TRBV24-1
clone size: -
CDR3 protein: CATSDTGPTEAFF
CDR3 DNA: TGTGCCACCAGTGATACAGGGCCAACTGAAGCTTTCTTT

D gene: -
J gene: TRBJ2-7
V gene: TRBV20-1
clone size: many
CDR3 protein: CSARLIADSSYEQYF
CDR3 DNA: TGCAGTGCTAGGTTAATAGCGGATAGCTCCTACGAGCAGTACTTC

D gene: TRBD2
J gene: TRBJ2-7
V gene: TRBV6-5
clone size: many
CDR3 protein: CASREGLGAYEQYF
CDR3 DNA: TGTGCCAGCAGGGAGGGACTAGGGGCATACGAGCAGTACTTC

D gene: TRBD1
J gene: TRBJ2-7
V gene: TRBV2
clone size: many
CDR3 protein: CASRDGTGGGYEQYF
CDR3 DNA: TGTGCCAGCAGGGATGGGACAGGGGGAGGCTACGAGCAGTACTTC

D gene: -
J gene: TRBJ2-1
V gene: TRBV7-9
clone size: -
CDR3 protein: CASSFRDSTYNEQFF
CDR3 DNA: TGTGCCAGCAGCTTCAGGGATTCAACCTACAATGAGCAGTTCTTC

D gene: TRBD2
J gene: TRBJ2-5
V gene: TRBV7-6
clone size: -
CDR3 protein: CASSHGLAEQETQYF
CDR3 DNA: TGTGCCAGCAGCCACGGACTAGCGGAACAAGAGACCCAGTACTTC

D gene: -
J gene: TRBJ2-7
V gene: TRBV10-3
clone size: -
CDR3 protein: CAIRGSYNEQYF
CDR3 DNA: TGTGCCATCAGGGGGTCCTACAATGAGCAGTACTTC

D gene: -
J gene: TRBJ1-4
V gene: TRBV20-1
clone size: -
CDR3 protein: CSAKGTHEKLFF
CDR3 DNA: TGCAGTGCTAAGGGGACTCATGAAAAACTGTTTTTT

D gene: -
J gene: TRBJ1-1
V gene: TRBV6-1
clone size: -
CDR3 protein: CASSWGLEAFF
CDR3 DNA: TGTGCCAGCTCCTGGGGGCTTGAAGCTTTCTTT

D gene: -
J gene: TRBJ2-1
V gene: TRBV25-1
clone size: few
CDR3 protein: CASSEHLVSYNEQFF
CDR3 DNA: TGTGCCAGCAGTGAACACTTAGTCTCCTACAATGAGCAGTTCTTC

D gene: TRBD1
J gene: TRBJ2-7
V gene: TRBV27
clone size: few
CDR3 protein: CASSRLAGQGEVYEQYF
CDR3 DNA: TGTGCCAGCAGTCGCTTAGCGGGACAGGGGGAAGTCTACGAGCAGTACTTC

D gene: -
J gene: TRBJ1-5
V gene: TRBV7-2
clone size: -
CDR3 protein: CASSASSGRMSNQPQHF
CDR3 DNA: TGTGCCAGCAGCGCCTCTAGCGGGAGGATGAGCAATCAGCCCCAGCATTTT

D gene: -
J gene: TRBJ2-7
V gene: TRBV6-6
clone size: -
CDR3 protein: CASSYGGTPSYEQYF
CDR3 DNA: TGTGCCAGCAGTTACGGGGGGACCCCGAGCTACGAGCAGTACTTC

D gene: TRBD2
J gene: TRBJ2-7
V gene: TRBV2
clone size: many
CDR3 protein: CAGRLATSYEQYF
CDR3 DNA: TGTGCCGGCAGACTAGCGACCTCCTACGAGCAGTACTTC

D gene: TRBD1
J gene: TRBJ2-7
V gene: TRBV7-6
clone size: many
CDR3 protein: CASSARTGGSYEQYF
CDR3 DNA: TGTGCCAGCAGCGCTAGGACAGGGGGCTCCTACGAGCAGTACTTC

D gene: -
J gene: TRBJ2-7
V gene: TRBV7-9
clone size: -
CDR3 protein: CASSFGGPSYEQYF
CDR3 DNA: TGTGCCAGCAGCTTTGGCGGGCCGAGCTACGAGCAGTACTTC

D gene: -
J gene: TRBJ1-3
V gene: TRBV11-2
clone size: -
CDR3 protein: CASSPDTGEAGNTIYF
CDR3 DNA: TGTGCCAGCAGCCCTGACACCGGGGAGGCTGGAAACACCATATATTTT

D gene: -
J gene: TRBJ2-6
V gene: TRBV6-1
clone size: many
CDR3 protein: CASGDGVGANVLTF
CDR3 DNA: TGTGCCAGCGGTGACGGTGTTGGGGCCAACGTCCTGACTTTC

D gene: -
J gene: TRBJ2-3
V gene: TRBV4-1
clone size: -
CDR3 protein: CASSQVDSSTDTQYF
CDR3 DNA: TGCGCCAGCAGCCAGGTGGACAGTAGCACAGATACGCAGTATTTT

D gene: -
J gene: TRBJ1-5
V gene: TRBV2
clone size: -
CDR3 protein: CASSPGGGTKGNQPQHF
CDR3 DNA: TGTGCCAGCAGTCCGGGGGGGGGCACGAAAGGCAATCAGCCCCAGCATTTT

D gene: TRBD2
J gene: TRBJ2-7
V gene: TRBV25-1
clone size: many
CDR3 protein: CASSEGIAGGYEQYF
CDR3 DNA: TGTGCCAGCAGTGAAGGTATAGCGGGAGGGTACGAGCAGTACTTC

D gene: -
J gene: TRBJ1-1
V gene: TRBV5-6
clone size: many
CDR3 protein: CASSRWADSLNTEAFF
CDR3 DNA: TGTGCCAGCAGCCGTTGGGCGGACAGTTTGAACACTGAAGCTTTCTTT

D gene: -
J gene: TRBJ1-1
V gene: TRBV30
clone size: many
CDR3 protein: CAWEWGGDTEAFF
CDR3 DNA: TGTGCCTGGGAATGGGGAGGGGACACTGAAGCTTTCTTT

D gene: -
J gene: TRBJ1-2
V gene: TRBV29-1
clone size: -
CDR3 protein: CSVRAGTDGYTF
CDR3 DNA: TGCAGCGTTAGGGCAGGAACAGATGGCTACACCTTC

D gene: -
J gene: TRBJ2-7
V gene: TRBV24-1
clone size: -
CDR3 protein: CATSASQGIGYEQYF
CDR3 DNA: TGTGCCACCAGTGCTAGTCAGGGTATTGGCTACGAGCAGTACTTC

D gene: -
J gene: TRBJ2-7
V gene: TRBV6-5
clone size: many
CDR3 protein: CASGPDYEQYF
CDR3 DNA: TGTGCCAGCGGCCCCGACTACGAGCAGTACTTC

D gene: TRBD1
J gene: TRBJ2-5
V gene: TRBV7-3
clone size: -
CDR3 protein: CASSYGTALRPQYF
CDR3 DNA: TGTGCCAGCAGCTATGGGACAGCCCTAAGGCCCCAGTACTTC

D gene: TRBD2
J gene: TRBJ2-7
V gene: TRBV20-1
clone size: few
CDR3 protein: CSARAAGGREYEQYF
CDR3 DNA: TGCAGTGCTAGAGCCGCGGGAGGGCGGGAATACGAGCAGTACTTC

D gene: -
J gene: TRBJ1-1
V gene: TRBV11-3
clone size: many
CDR3 protein: CASSRDRLNTEAFF
CDR3 DNA: TGTGCCAGCAGCCGCGACAGGTTGAACACTGAAGCTTTCTTT

D gene: TRBD1
J gene: TRBJ2-2
V gene: TRBV12-5
clone size: -
CDR3 protein: CASGFTGTANTGELFF
CDR3 DNA: TGTGCTAGTGGTTTCACCGGGACAGCAAACACCGGGGAGCTGTTTTTT

D gene: -
J gene: TRBJ1-5
V gene: TRBV10-3
clone size: -
CDR3 protein: CAISEQREGVNQPQHF
CDR3 DNA: TGTGCCATCAGTGAGCAGCGGGAGGGCGTCAACCAGCCCCAGCATTTT

D gene: TRBD1
J gene: TRBJ1-4
V gene: TRBV29-1
clone size: -
CDR3 protein: CSLVTGEPNEKLFF
CDR3 DNA: TGCAGCTTGGTTACAGGGGAGCCTAATGAAAAACTGTTTTTT

D gene: -
J gene: TRBJ2-7
V gene: TRBV6-5
clone size: many
CDR3 protein: CASSYGVEQYF
CDR3 DNA: TGTGCCAGCAGTTACGGTGTCGAGCAGTACTTC

D gene: -
J gene: TRBJ2-7
V gene: TRBV6-5
clone size: many
CDR3 protein: CASSYNRLLSYEQYF
CDR3 DNA: TGTGCCAGCAGTTACAATCGCCTTCTCTCCTACGAGCAGTACTTC

D gene: TRBD1
J gene: TRBJ1-1
V gene: TRBV7-9
clone size: -
CDR3 protein: CASSHPDRGRGEAFF
CDR3 DNA: TGTGCCAGCAGCCACCCGGACAGGGGGCGCGGTGAAGCTTTCTTT

D gene: TRBD1
J gene: TRBJ2-3
V gene: TRBV20-1
clone size: few
CDR3 protein: CSATADRGTDTQYF
CDR3 DNA: TGCAGTGCTACCGCGGACAGGGGAACAGATACGCAGTATTTT

D gene: -
J gene: TRBJ1-2
V gene: TRBV2
clone size: -
CDR3 protein: CASSLVAVLREGIYGYTF
CDR3 DNA: TGTGCCAGCAGCTTAGTGGCGGTCCTGAGGGAGGGAATCTATGGCTACACCTTC

D gene: TRBD1
J gene: TRBJ1-1
V gene: TRBV19
clone size: -
CDR3 protein: CASSIFGQGAGTEAFF
CDR3 DNA: TGTGCCAGTAGTATATTCGGACAGGGGGCCGGTACTGAAGCTTTCTTT

D gene: -
J gene: TRBJ2-5
V gene: TRBV20-1
clone size: -
CDR3 protein: CSARDPAGWQETQYF
CDR3 DNA: TGCAGTGCTAGAGATCCTGCTGGTTGGCAAGAGACCCAGTACTTC

D gene: -
J gene: TRBJ2-5
V gene: TRBV12-3/TRBV12-4
clone size: many
CDR3 protein: CASSLPGEWTQYF
CDR3 DNA: TGTGCCAGCAGTTTACCGGGAGAATGGACCCAGTACTTC

D gene: -
J gene: TRBJ1-4
V gene: TRBV7-8
clone size: -
CDR3 protein: CASSVVWGEKLFF
CDR3 DNA: TGTGCCAGCAGCGTGGTCTGGGGTGAAAAACTGTTTTTT

D gene: TRBD2
J gene: TRBJ2-1
V gene: TRBV19
clone size: -
CDR3 protein: CASTGLAGNEQFF
CDR3 DNA: TGTGCCAGTACCGGACTAGCGGGGAATGAGCAGTTCTTC

D gene: -
J gene: TRBJ2-7
V gene: TRBV12-3/TRBV12-4
clone size: many
CDR3 protein: CASSLLGRVDYEQYF
CDR3 DNA: TGTGCCAGCAGTTTATTGGGGCGAGTAGACTACGAGCAGTACTTC

D gene: TRBD1
J gene: TRBJ1-2
V gene: TRBV15
clone size: -
CDR3 protein: CATSRSGQGSDYGYTF
CDR3 DNA: TGTGCCACCAGCAGATCAGGACAGGGGAGTGACTATGGCTACACCTTC